This T cell receptor beta chain appears in the sequencing data of a study of T cells after posttransplantation cyclophosphamide. This related bone marrow graft donor gave peripheral blood on the day of marrow donation. Whole-study findings and limits: TRB overlap between skin or GI tissue T cells and blood was limited. Later post-transplant blood repertoires were often dominated by donor CD8+ memory clones. Recipient CMV seropositivity and CMV reactivation strongly tracked TRB clonality.

Sequenced by immunoSEQ multiplex PCR; TCRdb stores in-frame clones only, minus some. Found here are more than 4,000 clones, about two thirds of them singletons; the top ten hold 18%. V was clipped by 0 bases and J by 3 bases; unmatched bases: 5. This CDR3 is built from 16 residues. Germline V lookup: CDR1 MRHNA, CDR2 SNTAGT. In regard to this clone: Its antigen is as yet unknown. Distinct nucleotide sequences in the sample also encode this CDR3.

The sample taken for sequencing was memory CD8+ T cells sorted from blood. The chain joins TRBV6-4 to TRBJ2-3; 8 bases map to TRBD2. The TCR sequence derives from an older woman in good health, CMV-negative, and a related stem cell transplant donor. CDR3 region: CASSDSTGGGTDTQYF. DNA of the CDR3: TGTGCCAGCAGTGACTCCACGGGAGGGGGGACAGATACGCAGTATTTT.